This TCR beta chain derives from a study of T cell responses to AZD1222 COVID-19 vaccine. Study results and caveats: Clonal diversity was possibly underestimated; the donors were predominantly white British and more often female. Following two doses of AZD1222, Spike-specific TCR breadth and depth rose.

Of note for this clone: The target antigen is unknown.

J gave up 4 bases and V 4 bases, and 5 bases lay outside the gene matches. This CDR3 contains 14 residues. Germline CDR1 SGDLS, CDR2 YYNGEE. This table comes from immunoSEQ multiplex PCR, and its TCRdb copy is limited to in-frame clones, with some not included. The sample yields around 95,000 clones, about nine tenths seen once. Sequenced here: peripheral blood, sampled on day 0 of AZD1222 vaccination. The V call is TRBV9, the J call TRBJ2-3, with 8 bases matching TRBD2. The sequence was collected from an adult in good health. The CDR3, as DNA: TGTGCCAGCAGCCCCGGGGGGGGTTCAGATACGCAGTATTTT. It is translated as CASSPGGGSDTQYF.